The present TCR beta chain was sequenced within a study of T cell responses to AZD1222 COVID-19 vaccine. As regards this clone: Its specificity is unknown.

TCRdb's copy holds only in-frame clones and misses some; the assay was immunoSEQ multiplex PCR. The sample lists tens of thousands of clones, around 86% occurring once. Regarding the study as a whole: Donors were mostly white British, more females; clonal diversity possibly underestimated. No repertoire was sampled before or during the peak T cell response, only after it. Reports say nearly half of spike-specific TCRs go after unmutated variant regions. Along spike, vaccine-associated CD4 TCRs were found throughout, with dominance at 160-218 and 743-854.

CDR3 length equals 13 residues. Deletions cut 2 bases from V and 8 bases from J, with 12 bases between. Germline V lookup: CDR1 MNHEY, CDR2 SVGAGI. The clonotype was recovered from an adult in good health. The rearrangement links TRBV6-5 to TRBJ1-2, with D maybe TRBD1 (5 bases). Source: peripheral blood, taken on day 0 of AZD1222 vaccination. The CDR3 nucleotides are TGTGCCAGCAGTTACATCGGGACTTCGGGCTACACCTTC. It is translated as CASSYIGTSGYTF.